The clone carrying this T cell receptor beta chain came up a few times. What it recognizes is unknown. These data come from a study of T-cell reconstitution after alpha-beta-depleted transplantation in children. Overall study results and limits: At one year after transplant, newly produced T cells mostly accounted for T-cell counts and diversity. Expanded graft clones, several hundred of them, were reportedly the source of alpha-beta T cells about two months after transplant. It was surviving recipient T cells and thymic progenitors that gave some patients high TCRbeta diversity at day 60.

Germline V gene lookup returns CDR1 SGHRS and CDR2 YFSETQ. Germline trimming cut 0 bases from V and 7 bases from J; bases unmatched to any gene: 5. The CDR3 runs 14 residues. Preparing the TCRbeta library involved the use of unique molecular identifiers. One entry per CDR3 protein, called by TCRdb with MiXCR from the PCR reads. Among approximately 980,000 distinct CDR3 sequences, about 29% were seen once, and the ten largest hold approximately 30%. The sequencing used PBMCs, mostly from graft donor cells, collected 360 days after TCRalphabeta/CD19-depleted stem cell transplant. The clonotype originates from a boy less than two years old who had a stem cell transplant for SCID, so the T cells may come from the graft donor. This chain uses TRBV5-1 with TRBJ2-7, with 9 bases lining up with TRBD1. The CDR3 DNA follows: TGCGCCAGCAGCTTGGGGACAGGGGAAGGAGAGCAGTACTTC. It yields the protein CASSLGTGEGEQYF.